What follows are 7 T cell receptor beta chains derived from one specimen sequenced in a study of T cells in tumors after PD-1 blockade. Assay: immunoSEQ multiplex PCR; the TCRdb copy retains only in-frame clones and omits some. The profile shows 45,000 to 50,000 clones, 65% to 85% of them singletons. The sample in question was PBMCs, obtained before anti-PD-1 therapy. Receptor source: a human donor with advanced basal cell or squamous cell carcinoma (not recorded which).

This clone has just a few counts. The chain links TRBV7-9 to TRBJ1-5; no clear D gene. Germline loops: CDR1 SEHNR, CDR2 FQNEAQ (reference sequence). Trimming removed 1 base at V and 7 bases at J, with 5 bases between. CDR3 length: 12 amino acids. The CDR3 sequence: CASSLEEQPQHF. The DNA for the CDR3 is TGTGCCAGCAGCTTAGAAGAACAGCCCCAGCATTTT.

The rearrangement uses TRBV27 and TRBJ1-2; TRBD1 matches at 7 bases. The CDR3 sequence is 14 residues long. V gave up 5 bases and J gave up 3 bases; unmatched junction bases: 6. Germline V gives CDR1 MNHEY, CDR2 SMNVEV (reference sequence). The CDR3 nucleotides read TGTGCCAGCAGTCCCAAGGACAGGTACTATGGCTACACCTTC. The encoded protein is CASSPKDRYYGYTF.

The CDR3 nucleotides read TGTGCCAGCAGACCGACGGGAATCGAGAACACTGAAGCTTTCTTT. Its protein is CASRPTGIENTEAFF. The chain is built from TRBV18 and TRBJ1-1; D call uncertain. Per the germline V gene, CDR1 is KGHSH and CDR2 is LQKENI. Trimming removed 8 bases from V and 1 base from J, with 17 bases in between. This CDR3 spans 15 amino acids.

The chain uses TRBV7-2 and TRBJ2-1, with 8 bases lining up with TRBD1. The trim removed 5 bases at V and 5 bases at J, leaving 11 bases unmatched. The CDR3 is 16 amino acids. The germline gives CDR1 SGHTA, CDR2 FQGNSA. Written as DNA, the CDR3 is TGTGCCAGCAGCCCCCGGCGGACAGGGTGGAACAATGAGCAGTTCTTC. This codes for CASSPRRTGWNNEQFF.

This clone was seen only a few times. The chain recombines TRBV19 with TRBJ1-5; D remains ambiguous. This CDR3 contains 13 residues. Per germline, CDR1 LNHDA and CDR2 SQIVND (reference sequence). Trimming cost V 2 bases and J 2 bases, with 4 bases left between them. The CDR3 DNA is TGTGCCAGTAGTATATCGGGCAATCAGCCCCAGCATTTT. This codes for CASSISGNQPQHF.

The J gene is TRBJ2-5, the V gene TRBV7-6; D may match TRBD1 or TRBD2 (6 bases each). The length of the CDR3 is 13 residues. Trimming stripped 1 base from V and 5 bases from J, with 8 bases between. The germline CDR1 and CDR2 sequences are SGHVS and FNYEAQ. CDR3 nucleotides: TGTGCCAGCAGCTTAGGGAGGGGGGAGACCCAGTACTTC. It translates to CASSLGRGETQYF.

The V and J genes are TRBV5-1 and TRBJ1-1; 8 bases map to TRBD1. Losses at the gene ends were 4 bases for V and 0 bases for J; bases not matched to a gene: 5. This CDR3 has 15 residues. Germline CDR1 SGHRS, CDR2 YFSETQ. CDR3 residues: CASSGGQVMNTEAFF. The CDR3 DNA is TGCGCCAGCAGCGGGGGACAGGTAATGAACACTGAAGCTTTCTTT.